This passage covers 24 T cell receptor beta chains from one sample sequenced in a study of neurological immune-mediated disorders (dated by TCRdb to between 2019 and 2020). Libraries were prepared through 5' RACE. The sequencer listed for this sample is Illumina HiSeq 2500. TCRdb itself trimmed the public reads at Q25 with fastp, ran MiXCR and retained productive beta chains. Rows merge per CDR3 protein into single entries with the most common DNA and genes. The sample contains about 46,000 distinct CDR3 sequences, around 3.3% of them found a single time. About 15% of the sample comes from the top ten. Sequencing was done on a sample of PBMCs. The receptors originated from a woman aged 50 to 60 with multiple sclerosis.

This clonotype was detected ten times or more. The V call is TRBV7-2, the J call TRBJ1-2; D is perhaps TRBD1 (5 bases). Germline V CDR1 and CDR2: SGHTA, FQGNSA. Trimming cost V 5 bases and J 7 bases, with 17 bases left between them. The CDR3 is 14 residues long. CDR3 nucleotides: TGTGCCAGCAGCCTGACAGCCACGGAAGTTGGCTACACCTTC. Encoded protein: CASSLTATEVGYTF.

The table lists this clonotype with many counts. The rearrangement links TRBV7-9 to TRBJ2-3, with 9 bases identical to TRBD2. The CDR3 is 14 amino acids. V lost 3 bases and J lost 4; bases outside the gene matches: 2. Per the germline V gene, CDR1 is SEHNR and CDR2 is FQNEAQ (reference sequence). DNA for the CDR3: TGTGCCAGCAGCTTTAGCGGGGGTGCAGATACGCAGTATTTT. Translating it yields CASSFSGGADTQYF.

This clonotype was found many times. This chain joins TRBV5-1 and TRBJ2-1; the D call may be TRBD1 or TRBD2 (6 bases each). Looked up from germline, CDR1 is SGHRS and CDR2 is YFSETQ. The V end lost 4 bases, the J end lost 5 bases, and 22 bases lay between the germline ends. This CDR3 has 17 residues. For the CDR3, the DNA is TGCGCCAGCAGCCCACGGACAGCAGGGAGGCCAAACAATGAGCAGTTCTTC. Translating it yields CASSPRTAGRPNNEQFF.

The chain couples TRBV6-6 to TRBJ2-5, with a possible D match to TRBD1 (6 bases). Germline V gene data show CDR1 as MNHNY and CDR2 as SVGAGI (reference sequence). V lost 5 bases and J lost 1, with 8 bases in between. This CDR3 has 13 residues. CDR3 sequence: CASSRTAQETQYF. The CDR3 DNA sequence: TGTGCCAGCAGTCGGACAGCCCAAGAGACCCAGTACTTC.

Of note for this clonotype: A much larger clone lies a single base off, so this may be a read error. The chain couples TRBV20-1 to TRBJ2-7; no definite D call. Between the trimmed V and J ends, which lost 6 bases and 6 bases, there was a span of 21 bases. The CDR3 loop spans 14 amino acids. Germline V lookup: CDR1 DFQATT, CDR2 SNEGSKA (reference sequence). The chain's CDR3 is CSAEPNTRMGEQYF. CDR3 in DNA: TGCAGTGCCGAACCCAACACCCGGATGGGCGAGCAGTACTTC.

This clonotype has at least ten counts. The chain employs TRBV20-1 and TRBJ2-3; the D is unclear. Germline-derived CDR1 and CDR2 are DFQATT and SNEGSKA (reference sequence). The CDR3 length is 12 residues. V lost 3 bases and J lost 4, with 8 bases in between. This CDR3 is CSASGLADTQYF. CDR3 sequence (DNA): TGCAGTGCTAGTGGGTTGGCAGATACGCAGTATTTT.

This clonotype was detected a few times. The chain uses TRBV24-1 and TRBJ2-5; D remains unclear. CDR3 length: 13 residues. The V gene's germline CDR1 is KGHDR and CDR2 SFDVKD. Trimming cost V 4 bases and J 9 bases, with 14 bases left between them. The CDR3 sequence: CATSESPERPQYF. CDR3 nucleotide sequence: TGTGCCACCAGTGAGAGCCCGGAGAGACCCCAGTACTTC.

This clonotype was recorded at least ten times. In DNA, the CDR3 is TGCAGCGTTGATGTGGGGGGAGAGACCCAGTACTTC. Translation: CSVDVGGETQYF. V gene TRBV29-1 combines with J gene TRBJ2-5; perhaps TRBD2 as D (6 bases). The length of the CDR3 is 12 residues. In germline, CDR1 is SQVTM, CDR2 ANQGSEA. V lost 3 bases and J 4 bases, leaving 9 bases between the germline ends.

This clonotype was counted ten times or more. The genes are TRBV5-5 and TRBJ2-1; D not resolved. Germline CDR1 is SGHKS and CDR2 is YYEKEE (reference sequence). This CDR3 comprises 16 residues. V gave up 1 base and J gave up 0 bases, with 11 bases separating them. For the CDR3, the DNA is TGTGCCAGCAGCTTGAGTATCCAGAGCTCCTACAATGAGCAGTTCTTC. Encoded protein: CASSLSIQSSYNEQFF.

This clonotype occurred many times. The CDR3 coding sequence is TGCGCCAGCAGCTTGGATTACCGACAAGGACAGGGGGCGGATGGCTACACCTTC. Its protein product is CASSLDYRQGQGADGYTF. The chain links TRBV5-1 to TRBJ1-2; 11 bases match TRBD1. Germline lookup yields CDR1 SGHRS and CDR2 YFSETQ. CDR3 length equals 18 residues. With 0 bases clipped from V and 6 bases from J, the junction kept 13 bases outside the gene matches.

This clonotype was detected many times. This chain uses TRBV5-1 with TRBJ2-5, with 9 bases lining up with TRBD1. This CDR3 comprises 15 residues. The germline V gene encodes CDR1 SGHRS and CDR2 YFSETQ. The ends lost 4 bases at V and 5 bases at J; junction bases unmatched: 9. CDR3 in DNA: TGCGCCAGCAGCCAGAATACAGGGGGCGCGGAGACCCAGTACTTC. Translation: CASSQNTGGAETQYF.

In its sample, this clonotype was seen many times. This chain connects TRBV3-1 to TRBJ2-1, with D perhaps matching TRBD1 (5 bases). Trimming left V 0 bases short and J 0 bases short, with 15 bases between. This CDR3 is 18 amino acids long. Germline loops: CDR1 LGHDT, CDR2 YNNKEL (reference sequence). CDR3 DNA: TGTGCCAGCAGCCAAGAACCGACAGAGTCCGACTCCTACAATGAGCAGTTCTTC. Protein: CASSQEPTESDSYNEQFF.

This clonotype was found many times. The V gene is TRBV12-3 or TRBV12-4, the J gene TRBJ2-1; TRBD1 aligns across 7 bases. With V trimmed by 6 bases and J by 12 bases, 8 bases remained unmatched. This CDR3 is 12 amino acids long. As DNA, the CDR3 is TGTGCCAGCAGGGACACAGGGGTCCGGCAGTTCTTC. Residues: CASRDTGVRQFF.

This clonotype appeared many times. The rearrangement uses TRBV20-1 and TRBJ1-6, with 10 bases aligning to TRBD1. CDR1 is DFQATT, CDR2 SNEGSKA, per germline (reference sequence). This CDR3 comprises 16 residues. J was trimmed by 6 bases and V by 5 bases; bases with no gene match: 10. The DNA for the CDR3 is TGCAGTGCTTCCAAGACAGGGGGCGCGGGTAATTCACCCCTCCACTTT. Translation gives CSASKTGGAGNSPLHF.

This clonotype was detected many times. The chain couples TRBV25-1 to TRBJ2-1; the match to TRBD2 covers 9 bases. J gave up 9 bases and V 2 bases, and 11 bases lay outside the gene matches. The CDR3 contains 16 residues. Germline CDR1 and CDR2: MGHDK and SYGVNS. CDR3 amino acids: CASSEVAGDPLSEQFF. The CDR3 DNA follows: TGTGCCAGCAGTGAAGTAGCGGGGGACCCACTCAGTGAGCAGTTCTTC.

In its sample, this clonotype was seen many times. The CDR3 region has the DNA TGTGCCAGCAGTTACTCGAGGCTAGTTGCATCCTACGAGCAGTACTTC. Its protein is CASSYSRLVASYEQYF. The rearrangement joins TRBV6-5 to TRBJ2-7; D ambiguous. Trimming cost V 0 bases and J 1 base, with 13 bases left between them. The CDR3 consists of 16 residues. Germline assignment: CDR1 MNHEY and CDR2 SVGAGI.

Many counts were recorded for this clonotype. The genes are TRBV9 and TRBJ1-4, with 8 bases identical to TRBD1. This CDR3 comprises 14 residues. Germline CDR1 is SGDLS and CDR2 is YYNGEE. Trimming took 3 bases from V and 7 from J; bases not matched to a gene: 5. CDR3 amino acids: CASSAGQAVEKLFF. The DNA of the CDR3 is TGTGCCAGCAGCGCGGGACAGGCGGTTGAAAAACTGTTTTTT.

This clonotype has at least ten counts. J is TRBJ2-7 and V is TRBV3-1; the D is unclear. V was clipped by 1 base and J by 1 base, with 8 bases between them. The CDR3 spans 14 residues. Germline V gene sequence: CDR1 LGHDT, CDR2 YNNKEL (reference sequence). The CDR3 nucleotides are TGTGCCAGCAGCCAAGTCCAGGAGTCCTACGAGCAGTACTTC. Translating gives CASSQVQESYEQYF.

In this sample, this clonotype turned up many times. The chain is built from TRBV9 and TRBJ1-1; a possible D gene is TRBD1 (5 bases). The length of the CDR3 is 14 residues. CDR1 and CDR2 (germline): SGDLS, YYNGEE. The ends were cut back, 0 bases at V and 8 bases at J, with 14 bases in the middle. The CDR3 region has the DNA TGTGCCAGCAGCGTAGTAGACAACAGGTCAGAAGCTTTCTTT. Amino acids: CASSVVDNRSEAFF.

In its sample, this clonotype was seen many times. The rearrangement joins TRBV12-3 or TRBV12-4 to TRBJ1-3, with TRBD1 matching 7 bases. The V and J ends lost 0 bases and 0 bases, in that order; junction bases with no gene match: 2. The CDR3 has 16 amino acids. Here the CDR3 DNA reads TGTGCCAGCAGTTTAGCGGGACAGAGCTCTGGAAACACCATATATTTT. It translates to CASSLAGQSSGNTIYF.

This clonotype appeared many times. The chain carries TRBV5-1 and TRBJ2-1, with 14 positions matching TRBD2. Per germline, CDR1 SGHRS and CDR2 YFSETQ. The CDR3 consists of 15 residues. V was pared by 0 bases and J by 10 bases, with 3 bases of the junction left unmatched. The CDR3 nucleotides are TGCGCCAGCAGCTTGGGACTAGCGGGAGGGGAAGAGCAGTTCTTC. Translating gives CASSLGLAGGEEQFF.

Ten or more counts support this clonotype. The chain couples TRBV7-2 to TRBJ2-7; D not resolved. Trimming removed 4 bases from V and 0 bases from J, with 4 bases in between. Germline V CDR1 and CDR2: SGHTA, FQGNSA. This CDR3 is built from 12 residues. CDR3 in DNA: TGTGCCAGCAGCTCACTCTCCTACGAGCAGTACTTC. Its protein product is CASSSLSYEQYF. The full variable domain, completed using reference TRBV7-2 and TRBJ2-7, is GAGVSQSPSNKVTEKGKDVELRCDPISGHTALYWYRQSLGQGLEFLIYFQGNSAPDKSGLPSDRFSAERTGGSVSTLTIQRTQQEDSAVYLCASSSLSYEQYFGPGTRLTVT.

This clonotype has a count of ten or more. V usage is TRBV20-1 and J usage is TRBJ1-1; 9 positions agree with TRBD1. Per the germline V gene, CDR1 is DFQATT and CDR2 is SNEGSKA (reference sequence). Germline trimming cut 2 bases from V and 0 bases from J; bases unmatched to any gene: 4. This CDR3 region has 15 residues. The CDR3 DNA is TGCAGTGCTAGATCCGGACAGGGGATGAACACTGAAGCTTTCTTT. This gives the protein CSARSGQGMNTEAFF.

Ten or more counts support this clonotype. J is TRBJ2-1 and V is TRBV7-8, with D unresolved. The V gene lost 1 base and the J gene lost 13 bases, with 11 bases spanning the gap. The germline V gene has CDR1 SGHVS and CDR2 FQNEAQ. This CDR3 spans 12 amino acids. CDR3 sequence: CASSLVRSFQFF. The CDR3 coding sequence is TGTGCCAGCAGCTTAGTCAGGAGCTTCCAGTTCTTC.